This TCR beta chain originates from a study of cytomegalovirus exposure and HLA in healthy donors. A note on this clone: The antigen is unknown.

V lost 5 bases to trimming and J lost 8 bases, with 12 bases between them. CDR1 MNHNS and CDR2 SASEGT come from the germline V gene. The CDR3 consists of 13 residues. Points from the study as a whole: Indistinguishable V segments, including TRBV6-2 and TRBV6-3, were excluded. By a later analysis, the bulk of CMV-associated TCR beta chains appeared HLA-restricted. A reported reduction in N-insertions relative to the roughly 670-donor mean was seen in an Asian-associated ancestry cluster in a later analysis.

Each donor was healthy, and each was a bone marrow donor. The PCR contained 60 Vbeta and 13 Jbeta primers. Produced via immunoSEQ multiplex PCR; TCRdb's table is partial and in-frame only. The sample carries 180,000 or so clones, roughly 75% recorded once. The TCR originated in a woman aged 25 to 45 in good health and CMV-seronegative. Specimen: PBMCs. V is TRBV6-1 and J is TRBJ1-4; perhaps TRBD1 as D (6 bases). CDR3 in amino acids: CASSLNRVEKLFF. In DNA form, the CDR3 reads TGTGCCAGCAGTTTAAACAGGGTCGAAAAACTGTTTTTT.